These 21 T cell receptor beta chains were sequenced from one sample in a study of PD-1 blockade in classical Hodgkin lymphoma. Time point of the sample: cycle 4 day 1 (C4D1), after 5 to 7 weeks of nivolumab. Each of the patients experienced relapse following autologous stem cell transplantation, and their brentuximab vedotin exposure differed. Magnetic negative selection served to purify CD4+ T cells out of PBMCs that had been thawed. Clones were read by immunoSEQ multiplex PCR, and TCRdb kept only the in-frame ones, dropping some. Of about 18,000 clones listed, roughly 80% were seen once; the top ten hold around 2.4%. Sequenced material: CD4+ T cells from blood, taken before the fourth cycle of nivolumab. Receptors were obtained from a human donor with classical Hodgkin lymphoma.

A few counts support this clone. J is TRBJ1-1 and V is TRBV4-1, with D unresolved. Per germline, CDR1 MGHRA and CDR2 YSYEKL. The CDR3 runs 16 residues. V lost 0 bases and J lost 7, with 18 bases in between. The CDR3 reads CASSQDPGVKRLEAFF. The CDR3 DNA is TGCGCCAGCAGCCAAGATCCTGGGGTCAAGAGACTTGAAGCTTTCTTT.

The CDR3 here is CASSVYGYTF. Written as DNA, the CDR3 is TGTGCCAGTTCAGTGTATGGCTACACCTTC. The chain joins TRBV2 to TRBJ1-2; no reliable D call. The length of the CDR3 is 10 residues. Trimming removed 9 bases from V and 5 bases from J, with 7 bases in between. Germline V gene lookup returns CDR1 SNHLY and CDR2 FYNNEI.

The gene calls are TRBV7-9 and TRBJ1-5; D might be TRBD1 (6 bases). The V gene's germline CDR1 is SEHNR and CDR2 FQNEAQ (reference sequence). The length of the CDR3 is 16 residues. Trimming left V 3 bases short and J 2 bases short, with 14 bases between. The CDR3 DNA is TGTGCCAGCAGCTTTTTTCAGGGGTCGGGCAATCAGCCCCAGCATTTT. This sequence encodes CASSFFQGSGNQPQHF.

The CDR3 bases are TGTGCCAGCAGTTACGCGGTAGCGGCCTACGAGCAGTACTTC. This sequence encodes CASSYAVAAYEQYF. The chain has TRBV6-6 and TRBJ2-5, with D perhaps matching TRBD2 (6 bases). The last part of the DNA fits TRBJ2-7 better; the J call may be wrong. Germline CDR1 reads MNHNY; CDR2 reads SVGAGI (reference sequence). There are 14 residues in the CDR3.

This chain uses TRBV5-4 with TRBJ1-2, with 11 bases aligning to TRBD1. The CDR3 is made up of 14 amino acids. Trimming cost V 4 bases and J 7 bases; bases outside gene matches: 6. Germline V gene sequence: CDR1 SGHNT, CDR2 YYREEE (reference sequence). The CDR3 is CASSLRTGGFGYTF. The CDR3 nucleotides are TGTGCCAGCAGCCTTCGGACAGGGGGCTTTGGCTACACCTTC.

The chain recombines TRBV2 with TRBJ1-1; D is unresolved. V shed 1 base and J shed 1 base, with 4 bases lying between them. The CDR3 extends over 13 amino acids. Germline-derived CDR1 and CDR2 are SNHLY and FYNNEI. DNA of the CDR3: TGTGCCAGCAGTGAAGGCGGGAACACTGAAGCTTTCTTT. Translation gives CASSEGGNTEAFF. Full variable domain (remainder filled in from reference TRBV2 and TRBJ1-1): EPEVTQTPSHQVTQMGQEVILRCVPISNHLYFYWYRQILGQKVEFLVSFYNNEISEKSEIFDDQFSVERPDGSNFTLKIRSTKLEDSAMYFCASSEGGNTEAFFGQGTRLTVV.

The rearrangement links TRBV5-4 to TRBJ2-7, with 9 bases that match TRBD1. V lost 4 bases, J lost 5 bases, and 7 bases stayed unmatched. CDR1 and CDR2 (germline): SGHNT, YYREEE (reference sequence). The CDR3 consists of 14 residues. In nucleotides, the CDR3 is TGTGCCAGCAGCCGATTTGGACAGGGGAACGAGCAGTACTTC. Protein sequence: CASSRFGQGNEQYF.

The chain employs TRBV7-9 and TRBJ2-3; 10 bases are shared with TRBD2. Germline CDR1 SEHNR, CDR2 FQNEAQ (reference sequence). The CDR3 consists of 17 residues. With V trimmed by 1 base and J by 1 base, 5 bases remained unmatched. DNA for the CDR3: TGTGCCAGCAGCTTAGGTCTAGGACTAGCGGGCACAGATACGCAGTATTTT. This translates into CASSLGLGLAGTDTQYF.

This chain joins TRBV27 and TRBJ1-6, with 7 bases matching TRBD1. After removal of 5 bases from V and 12 bases from J, the junction contained 13 bases not matched to a gene. This CDR3 spans 15 amino acids. From germline, CDR1 is MNHEY and CDR2 SMNVEV (reference sequence). The CDR3 region is CASSLQPTGRGPLHF. The CDR3 DNA reads as TGTGCCAGCAGTCTCCAACCGACAGGGCGGGGACCCCTCCACTTT.

The chain links TRBV7-9 to TRBJ2-1; D is unclear. CDR1 is SEHNR and CDR2 is FQNEAQ in the germline V gene (reference sequence). V gave up 5 bases and J gave up 5 bases, with 10 bases separating them. CDR3 length equals 13 residues. CDR3 nucleotide sequence: TGTGCCAGCAGCCTACCAGTCCACAATGAGCAGTTCTTC. Its protein is CASSLPVHNEQFF.

This chain joins TRBV27 and TRBJ1-2; 7 nucleotides match TRBD1. The CDR3 length is 14 residues. V lost 5 bases to trimming and J lost 2 bases; unmatched junction nucleotides: 5. CDR1 MNHEY and CDR2 SMNVEV come from the germline V gene (reference sequence). For the CDR3, the DNA is TGTGCCAGCAGTCGAAGGGACAGCAACTATGGCTACACCTTC. Translation: CASSRRDSNYGYTF.

V gene TRBV4-1 combines with J gene TRBJ2-3; D may be TRBD2 (5 bases). The V and J ends lost 5 bases and 3 bases respectively, with 12 bases between them. Germline V gene data show CDR1 as MGHRA and CDR2 as YSYEKL. The CDR3 contains 14 residues. CDR3 nucleotides: TGCGCCAGCAGCTCCCCGGGGAAGACAGATACGCAGTATTTT. It yields the protein CASSSPGKTDTQYF.

J is TRBJ2-3 and V is TRBV29-1; 9 bases are a match to TRBD2. This CDR3 region has 17 residues. V lost 3 bases, J lost 1 base, and 11 bases stayed unmatched. From germline, CDR1 is SQVTM and CDR2 ANQGSEA. DNA for the CDR3: TGCAGCGTTGAGGGTGACCTTGAGCGGGGGGGCACAGATACGCAGTATTTT. This gives the protein CSVEGDLERGGTDTQYF.

This clone has just a few counts. This chain joins TRBV27 and TRBJ1-2; unclear D gene. Between the trimmed V and J ends, which lost 6 bases and 7 bases, there was a span of 21 bases. This CDR3 contains 15 residues. Per germline, CDR1 MNHEY and CDR2 SMNVEV (reference sequence). The CDR3 DNA follows: TGTGCCAGCAGCCAATTAGGGCTGACCGGTAGTGGCTACACCTTC. It is translated as CASSQLGLTGSGYTF.

The rearrangement uses TRBV10-3 and TRBJ1-3; D not certain. Germline V lookup: CDR1 ENHRY, CDR2 SYGVKD. This CDR3 is 13 amino acids long. V was pared by 11 bases and J by 2 bases, with 13 bases between. CDR3 residues: CALRESAGNTIYF. CDR3 coding DNA: TGTGCCTTGCGGGAATCGGCTGGAAACACCATATATTTT.

The chain is built from TRBV19 and TRBJ1-5; 11 nucleotides line up with TRBD1. This CDR3 comprises 14 residues. V trimming: 6 bases; J trimming: 5 bases; junction bases outside the gene matches: 3. Germline V gene sequence: CDR1 LNHDA, CDR2 SQIVND (reference sequence). CDR3 DNA sequence: TGTGCCAGTAGCCGGACAGGGGGCCATCAGCCCCAGCATTTT. This encodes CASSRTGGHQPQHF. Together with reference TRBV19 and TRBJ1-5, the CDR3 gives the full variable domain: DGGITQSPKYLFRKEGQNVTLSCEQNLNHDAMYWYRQDPGQGLRLIYYSQIVNDFQKGDIAEGYSVSREKKESFPLTVTSAQKNPTAFYLCASSRTGGHQPQHFGDGTRLSIL.

The V and J genes are TRBV13 and TRBJ2-3, with 11 bases identical to TRBD2. This CDR3 has 18 residues. J lost 5 bases, V lost 4 bases, and 14 bases had no gene match. Germline values: CDR1 PRHDT, CDR2 FYEKMQ (reference sequence). CDR3 region: CASSSGLADLLREDTQYF. CDR3 DNA sequence: TGTGCCAGCAGCTCGGGACTAGCGGACCTCCTAAGGGAAGATACGCAGTATTTT.

This clone showed up just a few times. J is TRBJ1-2 and V is TRBV18; possibly TRBD1 for D (6 bases). Trimming pared 2 bases from V and 8 bases from J, leaving 15 bases between. Looked up from germline, CDR1 is KGHSH and CDR2 is LQKENI. CDR3 length: 14 amino acids. The CDR3 DNA reads as TGTGCCAGCTCACCAGACAGGAACCAGGGGGGCTACACCTTC. Translated: CASSPDRNQGGYTF. Based on the CDR3 plus reference TRBV18 and TRBJ1-2, the full variable domain is NAGVMQNPRHLVRRRGQEARLRCSPMKGHSHVYWYRQLPEEGLKFMVYLQKENIIDESGMPKERFSAEFPKEGPSILRIQQVVRGDSAAYFCASSPDRNQGGYTFGSGTRLTVV.

This chain links TRBV2 with TRBJ2-2; the match to TRBD2 covers 8 bases. V lost 5 bases and J lost 5; bases outside the gene matches: 10. CDR3 length: 16 residues. Germline CDR1 is SNHLY and CDR2 is FYNNEI. The DNA for the CDR3 is TGTGCCAGCAGTATTAGCGGGGACTGGGATACCGGGGAGCTGTTTTTT. Encoded protein: CASSISGDWDTGELFF.

The chain couples TRBV28 to TRBJ2-7; D gene ambiguous. V was cut by 5 bases and J by 7 bases, with 12 bases left in between. The CDR3 runs 12 residues. CDR1 and CDR2 (germline): MDHEN, SYDVKM. The CDR3 region is CASSTLLKEQYV. For the CDR3, the DNA is TGTGCCAGCAGTACCCTTTTAAAGGAGCAGTACGTC.

This clone has only one observation. The chain couples TRBV20-1 to TRBJ2-7, with D uncertain. Trimming stripped 5 bases from V and 1 base from J, with 6 bases between. Looked up from germline, CDR1 is DFQATT and CDR2 is SNEGSKA (reference sequence). The CDR3 contains 11 residues. CDR3 amino acids: CSAGSSYEQYF. In DNA form, the CDR3 reads TGCAGTGCTGGATCGTCCTACGAGCAGTACTTC.